These 27 T cell receptor beta chains came from one sample sequenced in a study of blood T cell repertoires in COVID-19. Produced via immunoSEQ multiplex PCR; TCRdb's table is partial and in-frame only. The sample has about 160,000 clones; over 75% are singletons. Sequencing used PBMCs or T cells enriched from blood (not recorded which). The receptors stem from a woman between 45 and 65 years old who had recovered from COVID-19.

V and J are TRBV9 and TRBJ2-1; 9 positions agree with TRBD1. The trim removed 3 bases at V and 3 bases at J, leaving 7 bases unmatched. Germline V gene lookup returns CDR1 SGDLS and CDR2 YYNGEE. CDR3 size: 16 residues. The CDR3 is CASSAPGTGSYNEQFF. In DNA, the CDR3 is TGTGCCAGCAGCGCCCCGGGGACAGGGAGCTACAATGAGCAGTTCTTC.

J is TRBJ1-3 and V is TRBV7-2, with D possibly matching TRBD1 (5 bases). Germline V gene sequence: CDR1 SGHTA, CDR2 FQGNSA. V was cut by 4 bases and J by 9 bases, with 22 bases left in between. The length of the CDR3 is 16 residues. CDR3 nucleotide sequence: TGTGCCAGCAGCTCCCGGGCCCTGGGCGTGGGGGGCACCATATATTTT. Its translation is CASSSRALGVGGTIYF.

The chain couples TRBV3-1 (or the pseudogene TRBV3-2) to TRBJ2-5, with D perhaps TRBD1 (6 bases). The CDR3 extends over 14 amino acids. Germline CDR1 and CDR2: LGHDT and YNNKEL (reference sequence). Trimming pared 2 bases from V and 1 base from J, leaving 8 bases between. The CDR3 loop reads CASSQSRGQETQYF. The CDR3 DNA is TGTGCCAGCAGCCAATCCAGGGGCCAAGAGACCCAGTACTTC.

In its sample, this clone was seen once. V is TRBV9 and J is TRBJ2-7, with TRBD1 matching 8 bases. This CDR3 contains 16 residues. Germline loops: CDR1 SGDLS, CDR2 YYNGEE. J lost 0 bases, V lost 3 bases, and 8 bases had no gene match. In nucleotides, the CDR3 is TGTGCCAGCAGCGCGACCGGGACAGGCGCCTCCTACGAGCAGTACTTC. It translates to CASSATGTGASYEQYF.

The genes are TRBV5-4 and TRBJ2-3, with no clear D. The germline V and J ends were trimmed by 3 bases and 2 bases, with 10 bases remaining between them. Germline CDR1 reads SGHNT; CDR2 reads YYREEE (reference sequence). This CDR3 has 14 residues. The CDR3 reads CASSSRLYTDTQYF. CDR3 nucleotide sequence: TGTGCCAGCAGCTCTAGACTTTACACAGATACGCAGTATTTT.

This clone was seen ten or more times. The CDR3 region has the DNA TGCGCCAGCAGCTTGGGCCCCCATAGCGGGGGGGCAGGAACAGATACGCAGTATTTT. Translated: CASSLGPHSGGAGTDTQYF. This chain uses TRBV5-1 with TRBJ2-3; 11 nucleotides agree with TRBD2. The germline CDR1 and CDR2 sequences are SGHRS and YFSETQ. This CDR3 comprises 19 residues. V was clipped by 0 bases and J by 3 bases; unmatched bases: 12.

This sequence joins TRBV5-8 and TRBJ1-2; D is possibly TRBD1 (5 bases). Germline CDR1 and CDR2: SGHTS and YDEGEE. V was shortened by 0 bases and J by 10 bases, with 10 bases between the two germline ends. CDR3 size: 12 residues. CDR3: CASSLVRGLYTF. The DNA for the CDR3 is TGTGCCAGCAGCTTGGTTAGGGGCCTCTACACCTTC.

The V call is TRBV7-2, the J call TRBJ2-5; a weak D match, TRBD1 (6 bases). This CDR3 region has 14 residues. The germline CDR1 and CDR2 sequences are SGHTA and FQGNSA. V was trimmed by 4 bases and J by 2 bases, leaving 11 bases between them. CDR3 DNA: TGTGCCAGCAGCTCCAGTCAGGGGCAAGAGACCCAGTACTTC. Its translation is CASSSSQGQETQYF.

V gene TRBV2 combines with J gene TRBJ1-3; 9 nucleotides agree with TRBD1. Germline loops: CDR1 SNHLY, CDR2 FYNNEI. Losses at the gene ends were 7 bases for V and 0 bases for J; bases not matched to a gene: 4. The CDR3 loop spans 15 amino acids. The CDR3 here is CASKGTGYSGNTIYF. The DNA of the CDR3 is TGTGCCAGCAAGGGGACAGGGTACTCTGGAAACACCATATATTTT.

The chain combines TRBV2 with TRBJ2-5; D is perhaps TRBD1 (5 bases). The CDR3 length is 15 residues. V was cut by 6 bases and J by 2 bases, with 16 bases left in between. CDR1 SNHLY and CDR2 FYNNEI come from the germline V gene. In DNA, the CDR3 is TGTGCCAGCAGAGCCGGACAAGCCCCTCAAGAGACCCAGTACTTC. Residues: CASRAGQAPQETQYF.

The V gene is TRBV7-6, the J gene TRBJ2-3; possibly TRBD1 for D (6 bases). V lost 3 bases, J lost 5 bases, and 18 bases lay in between. This CDR3 contains 16 residues. CDR1 SGHVS and CDR2 FNYEAQ come from the germline V gene. In nucleotides, the CDR3 is TGTGCCAGCAGCTTGGGCTCAGGGGCCCTGGGAGATACGCAGTATTTT. It specifies CASSLGSGALGDTQYF.

This clone was seen a single time. The J gene is TRBJ2-1, the V gene TRBV7-3, with D possibly matching TRBD1 (5 bases). From germline, CDR1 is SGHTA and CDR2 FQGTGA. The CDR3 extends over 15 amino acids. The germline V and J ends were trimmed by 7 bases and 3 bases, with 16 bases remaining between them. CDR3 in amino acids: CASTPGPESYNEQFF. Here the CDR3 DNA reads TGTGCCAGCACCCCAGGGCCGGAAAGCTACAATGAGCAGTTCTTC.

The chain recombines TRBV6-1 with TRBJ2-1; D not resolved. The CDR3 loop spans 11 amino acids. The germline V and J ends were trimmed by 3 bases and 7 bases, with 4 bases remaining between them. In germline, CDR1 is MNHNS, CDR2 SASEGT. CDR3 loop: CASSELNEQFF. CDR3 coding DNA: TGTGCCAGCAGTGAGTTAAATGAGCAGTTCTTC.

The chain couples TRBV11-3 to TRBJ2-2; 8 nucleotides agree with TRBD1. Unmatched junction bases numbered 2, after V lost 3 bases and J lost 5 bases. Germline CDR1 reads SGHNT; CDR2 reads YENEEA. The CDR3 covers 14 residues. Here the CDR3 reads CASSLTGVTGELFF. CDR3 nucleotide sequence: TGTGCCAGCAGCTTGACAGGGGTAACCGGGGAGCTGTTTTTT.

J is TRBJ1-4 and V is TRBV4-3; a possible D gene is TRBD1 (6 bases). The CDR3 loop spans 13 amino acids. The V end lost 7 bases, the J end lost 4 bases, and 10 bases lay between the germline ends. Germline V lookup: CDR1 LGHNA, CDR2 YSLEER. The CDR3 region is CASNRGFNEKLFF. For the CDR3, the DNA is TGCGCCAGCAATAGGGGGTTTAATGAAAAACTGTTTTTT.

The chain has TRBV7-6 and TRBJ2-5; tentatively, D is TRBD1 (5 bases). Germline CDR1 reads SGHVS; CDR2 reads FNYEAQ. The CDR3 is 15 amino acids. Between the trimmed V and J ends, which lost 5 bases and 3 bases, there was a span of 16 bases. The CDR3 DNA reads as TGTGCCAGCAGCCCCACGACAGTCAATGAAGAGACCCAGTACTTC. It yields the protein CASSPTTVNEETQYF. The full variable domain, completed using reference TRBV7-6 and TRBJ2-5, is GAGVSQSPRYKVTKRGQDVALRCDPISGHVSLYWYRQALGQGPEFLTYFNYEAQQDKSGLPNDRFSAERPEGSISTLTIQRTEQRDSAMYRCASSPTTVNEETQYFGPGTRLLVL.

The chain has TRBV6-2 or TRBV6-3 and TRBJ1-1; D is possibly TRBD1 (5 bases). This CDR3 comprises 14 residues. Germline values: CDR1 MNHEY, CDR2 SVGEGT. V lost 2 bases to trimming and J lost 4 bases, with 11 bases between them. The CDR3 DNA is TGTGCCAGCAGTTACAAGGACACGGGCACTGAAGCTTTCTTT. Translation: CASSYKDTGTEAFF.

V usage is TRBV7-9 and J usage is TRBJ1-1, with 7 bases that match TRBD1. Trimming at V came to 2 bases and at J to 3 bases, leaving 3 bases not matched to a gene. CDR3 length equals 14 residues. Germline-derived CDR1 and CDR2 are SEHNR and FQNEAQ (reference sequence). CDR3 DNA sequence: TGTGCCAGCAGCTTACTGGGGACAGACACTGAAGCTTTCTTT. Protein: CASSLLGTDTEAFF.

The chain combines TRBV4-1 with TRBJ2-1, with TRBD2 matching 9 bases. The CDR3 has 16 residues. From germline, CDR1 is MGHRA and CDR2 YSYEKL. V lost 1 base, J lost 2 bases, and 3 bases stayed unmatched. In DNA form, the CDR3 reads TGCGCCAGCAGCCAAGCTAGCGGGGTAACCTACAATGAGCAGTTCTTC. Translating it yields CASSQASGVTYNEQFF.

This clone has just one count. This rearrangement joins TRBV4-1 to TRBJ1-4; possibly TRBD1 for D (5 bases). This CDR3 is built from 19 residues. V was trimmed by 6 bases and J by 6 bases, leaving 29 bases between them. Germline V lookup: CDR1 MGHRA, CDR2 YSYEKL. CDR3 in amino acids: CASRTTSAGGGLNDEKLFF. The CDR3 DNA is TGCGCCAGCAGGACCACATCGGCGGGGGGAGGGTTAAACGATGAAAAACTGTTTTTT.

This chain connects TRBV20-1 to TRBJ2-7; 8 nucleotides match TRBD2. The J segment lost 3 bases and the V segment lost 3 bases, leaving 10 bases of the junction unmatched. The CDR3 is 15 residues long. CDR1 and CDR2 from the germline V gene are DFQATT and SNEGSKA (reference sequence). The chain's CDR3 is CSASLGAGARYEQYF. CDR3 nucleotide sequence: TGCAGTGCTAGTTTGGGAGCGGGGGCGCGCTACGAGCAGTACTTC.

The V and J genes are TRBV12-5 and TRBJ1-5; D is unresolved. Deletions cut 6 bases from V and 4 bases from J, with 13 bases between. This CDR3 has 14 amino acids. Germline assignment: CDR1 LGHNT and CDR2 FRNRAP. Here the CDR3 reads CASGLGRTNQPQHF. DNA of the CDR3: TGTGCTAGTGGACTAGGACGGACTAATCAGCCCCAGCATTTT.

This chain joins TRBV24-1 and TRBJ1-2; possible D gene TRBD1, 6 bases. CDR3 length: 13 residues. CDR1 is KGHDR and CDR2 is SFDVKD in the germline V gene. Trimming shortened V by 3 bases and J by 5 bases, and 9 bases separated the two germline ends. The CDR3 DNA sequence: TGTGCCACCAGTGATGTACAGGGTTATGGCTACACCTTC. This encodes CATSDVQGYGYTF.

The chain combines TRBV30 with TRBJ1-1; D ambiguous. CDR1 is GTSNPN and CDR2 is SVGIG in the germline V gene (reference sequence). The CDR3 loop spans 13 amino acids. With 5 bases removed from V and 0 bases from J, the gap between germline ends came to 10 bases. DNA for the CDR3: TGTGCCTGGTCTTTACCTATGAACACTGAAGCTTTCTTT. Translated: CAWSLPMNTEAFF.

This rearrangement joins TRBV18 to TRBJ2-1; D unresolved. Trimming pared 3 bases from V and 7 bases from J, leaving 13 bases between. This CDR3 contains 14 residues. Germline V gene data show CDR1 as KGHSH and CDR2 as LQKENI. Here the CDR3 reads CASSPPERLNEQFF. In DNA form, the CDR3 reads TGTGCCAGCTCACCTCCTGAGCGATTGAATGAGCAGTTCTTC.

The chain uses TRBV27 and TRBJ1-1, with a possible D match to TRBD1 (6 bases). The CDR3 covers 15 residues. V shed 6 bases and J shed 2 bases, with 16 bases lying between them. Germline loops: CDR1 MNHEY, CDR2 SMNVEV (reference sequence). This chain's CDR3 is CASRKQGSENTEAFF. The CDR3 nucleotides read TGTGCCAGCAGAAAACAGGGCTCTGAAAACACTGAAGCTTTCTTT.

This clone has just one count. This chain joins TRBV10-3 and TRBJ2-3; possibly TRBD2 for D (6 bases). Germline values: CDR1 ENHRY, CDR2 SYGVKD. V was shortened by 11 bases and J by 0 bases, with 12 bases between the two germline ends. CDR3 length: 13 residues. CDR3 protein: CALGLASTDTQYF. The DNA of the CDR3 is TGTGCCTTGGGACTTGCTAGCACAGATACGCAGTATTTT.